The 28 T cell receptor beta chains listed next were all sequenced from one sample in a study of blood T cells in healthy people across ages. The authors ran a second PCR of roughly 6 to 12 cycles using a sample-barcoded 5' primer and a J-beta primer mix. TCRdb processed the 5' RACE reads anew with MiXCR; each CDR3 protein has one entry. This sample has under 1,100,000 distinct CDR3 sequences, with about 23% found just once. This sample was shared with a second study, whose subject was T cells of mothers and their children.

Sequenced sample: blood. The source of these receptors is a girl aged 2-10 years in good health.

This clonotype was seen more than once but under ten times. The chain recombines TRBV4-3 with TRBJ2-5; D remains unclear. The V end was cut by 1 base, the J end by 5 bases, with 8 bases between. In germline, CDR1 is LGHNA, CDR2 YSLEER. The CDR3 runs to 13 residues. Written as DNA, the CDR3 is TGCGCCAGCAGCCAAGTCCTGACGGAGACCCAGTACTTC. Residues: CASSQVLTETQYF.

This sequence joins TRBV12-3 or TRBV12-4 and TRBJ2-1; D remains unclear. The CDR3 has 12 amino acids. V lost 7 bases, J lost 1 base, and 5 bases lay in between. CDR3 protein: CASTLSYNEQFF. The CDR3 DNA sequence: TGTGCCAGCACTTTGTCCTACAATGAGCAGTTCTTC.

This clonotype was observed a few times. V and J are TRBV4-1 and TRBJ2-1; 7 positions match TRBD1. The CDR3 loop spans 16 amino acids. V lost 0 bases and J lost 4; bases outside the gene matches: 6. CDR1 MGHRA and CDR2 YSYEKL come from the germline V gene. The CDR3 region is CASSQDRQGGYNEQFF. The CDR3 nucleotides read TGCGCCAGCAGCCAAGATAGACAGGGTGGGTACAATGAGCAGTTCTTC.

The chain is built from TRBV7-2 and TRBJ2-1; 10 bases are a match to TRBD1. With V trimmed by 5 bases and J by 6 bases, 7 bases remained unmatched. Germline V gives CDR1 SGHTA, CDR2 FQGNSA. The CDR3 has 15 residues. The CDR3 region has the DNA TGTGCCAGCAGCCGCAGACGGACAGGGGGCAATGAGCAGTTCTTC. It codes for CASSRRRTGGNEQFF.

This clonotype was counted only a few times. This sequence joins TRBV7-9 and TRBJ1-4; 7 bases line up with TRBD1. Germline V gene data show CDR1 as SEHNR and CDR2 as FQNEAQ (reference sequence). There are 17 residues in the CDR3. V dropped 5 bases and J dropped 3; count of bases not matched to a gene: 12. The CDR3 sequence: CASSARQGHSANEKLFF. As DNA, the CDR3 is TGTGCCAGCAGCGCCAGACAGGGACATAGCGCTAATGAAAAACTGTTTTTT.

There are a few counts of this clonotype. The rearrangement joins TRBV12-3 or TRBV12-4 to TRBJ2-6; 8 bases map to TRBD2. The CDR3 extends over 18 amino acids. V lost 0 bases, J lost 1 base, and 5 bases stayed unmatched. CDR3 residues: CASSLAPGGPSGANVLTF. CDR3 DNA sequence: TGTGCCAGCAGTTTAGCCCCGGGGGGGCCGTCTGGGGCCAACGTCCTGACTTTC.

The chain links TRBV29-1 to TRBJ2-5; 7 nucleotides align to TRBD2. V lost 5 bases to trimming and J lost 2 bases; unmatched junction nucleotides: 11. From germline, CDR1 is SQVTM and CDR2 ANQGSEA. The CDR3 loop spans 15 amino acids. DNA of the CDR3: TGCAGCGTTAAGTCGGGGACTATAATACAAGAGACCCAGTACTTC. It encodes CSVKSGTIIQETQYF.

This clonotype has more than one count but fewer than ten. CDR3 sequence (DNA): TGTGCCACCAGTGATTTGTTTGGGGATCTTTTAAACACCGGGGAGCTGTTTTTT. This sequence encodes CATSDLFGDLLNTGELFF. The chain joins TRBV24-1 to TRBJ2-2, with unresolved D. CDR1 is KGHDR and CDR2 is SFDVKD in the germline V gene. There are 18 residues in the CDR3. V lost 0 bases and J 2 bases, leaving 15 bases between the germline ends.

The sample holds a few counts of this clonotype. The chain joins TRBV4-1 to TRBJ1-1; the D is unclear. The CDR3 totals 13 residues. The germline V gene encodes CDR1 MGHRA and CDR2 YSYEKL. Deletions cut 2 bases from V and 5 bases from J, with 9 bases between. The CDR3 here is CASSQIESTEAFF. DNA for the CDR3: TGCGCCAGCAGCCAAATTGAGTCAACTGAAGCTTTCTTT.

This chain joins TRBV24-1 and TRBJ2-5; D may be TRBD1 (7 bases). With 0 bases removed from V and 5 bases from J, the gap between germline ends came to 12 bases. The germline V gene has CDR1 KGHDR and CDR2 SFDVKD. CDR3 size: 15 residues. Here the CDR3 reads CATSDLQPGGETQYF. The CDR3 DNA reads TGTGCCACCAGTGATTTGCAGCCAGGGGGGGAGACCCAGTACTTC.

The chain couples TRBV11-3 to TRBJ2-7; 9 positions match TRBD1. The CDR3 runs 13 residues. Germline-derived CDR1 and CDR2 are SGHNT and YENEEA. V shed 4 bases, J shed 5 bases, and the junction held 3 bases outside the gene matches. Here the CDR3 reads CASSSRTGDEQYF. The CDR3 nucleotides read TGTGCCAGCAGCTCCCGGACAGGGGACGAGCAGTACTTC.

This clonotype showed up just once. The chain has TRBV11-2 and TRBJ2-7, with a tentative D call TRBD1 (5 bases). Germline loops: CDR1 SGHAT, CDR2 FQNNGV. V lost 3 bases and J 7 bases, leaving 16 bases between the germline ends. The CDR3 spans 14 residues. The CDR3 loop is CASSFQGALSEQYF. The CDR3, as DNA: TGTGCCAGCAGCTTTCAGGGCGCCTTAAGTGAGCAGTACTTC.

This clonotype has just a few counts. The rearrangement uses TRBV29-1 and TRBJ2-5, with 11 nucleotides matching TRBD2. This CDR3 region has 15 residues. CDR1 is SQVTM and CDR2 is ANQGSEA in the germline V gene. The trim removed 6 bases at V and 0 bases at J, leaving 6 bases unmatched. DNA of the CDR3: TGCAGCGTCTCTCCACTAGCGGGAGACCAAGAGACCCAGTACTTC. Residues: CSVSPLAGDQETQYF.

The chain uses TRBV4-1 and TRBJ1-4; 10 bases fit TRBD1. Germline V lookup: CDR1 MGHRA, CDR2 YSYEKL. The CDR3 covers 16 residues. Trimming at V came to 2 bases and at J to 3 bases, leaving 3 bases not matched to a gene. The CDR3 bases are TGCGCCAGCAGCCAATTCGGACAGGGGGCTAATGAAAAACTGTTTTTT. Amino acids: CASSQFGQGANEKLFF.

The chain joins TRBV6-1 to TRBJ2-7; 10 nucleotides match TRBD1. Germline CDR1 and CDR2: MNHNS and SASEGT. This CDR3 has 13 residues. The ends lost 7 bases at V and 7 bases at J; junction bases unmatched: 7. The CDR3 DNA reads TGTGCCAGCATGGGGACAGGGGTGGCGGAGCAGTACTTC. Its translation is CASMGTGVAEQYF.

The CDR3 nucleotides are TGTGCCAGCAGTGATCAGGGAATAGGTGGCTACACCTTC. It codes for CASSDQGIGGYTF. This chain connects TRBV2 to TRBJ1-2, with a tentative D call TRBD1 (5 bases). This CDR3 spans 13 amino acids. Per the germline V gene, CDR1 is SNHLY and CDR2 is FYNNEI. Trimming cost V 3 bases and J 7 bases, with 12 bases left between them. The variable domain in full, completed from reference TRBV2 and TRBJ1-2, reads EPEVTQTPSHQVTQMGQEVILRCVPISNHLYFYWYRQILGQKVEFLVSFYNNEISEKSEIFDDQFSVERPDGSNFTLKIRSTKLEDSAMYFCASSDQGIGGYTFGSGTRLTVV.

The rearrangement uses TRBV5-1 and TRBJ1-1, with no clear D. The CDR3 is made up of 12 amino acids. In germline, CDR1 is SGHRS, CDR2 YFSETQ. Trimming took 4 bases from V and 7 from J, leaving 11 bases between them. For the CDR3, the DNA is TGCGCCAGCAGCCAGGCCCTTATTGAAGCTTTCTTT. Encoded protein: CASSQALIEAFF. The complete variable domain, with remaining parts taken from reference TRBV5-1 and TRBJ1-1, reads KAGVTQTPRYLIKTRGQQVTLSCSPISGHRSVSWYQQTPGQGLQFLFEYFSETQRNKGNFPGRFSGRQFSNSRSEMNVSTLELGDSALYLCASSQALIEAFFGQGTRLTVV.

This clonotype has more than one count but fewer than ten. This chain links TRBV18 with TRBJ2-3; D unresolved. This CDR3 spans 15 amino acids. Trimming shortened V by 2 bases and J by 2 bases, and 11 bases separated the two germline ends. Germline lookup yields CDR1 KGHSH and CDR2 LQKENI. As DNA, the CDR3 is TGTGCCAGCTCACCAAAGCCGGACCCCACAGATACGCAGTATTTT. This sequence encodes CASSPKPDPTDTQYF.

This chain connects TRBV3-1 to TRBJ2-1; TRBD2 matches 13 bases. V was pared by 4 bases and J by 8 bases, with 8 bases of the junction left unmatched. The CDR3 contains 16 residues. CDR1 and CDR2 (germline): LGHDT, YNNKEL (reference sequence). In nucleotides, the CDR3 is TGTGCCAGCAGCCGACGGACTAGCGGGGGCCACGATGAGCAGTTCTTC. As protein: CASSRRTSGGHDEQFF.

This clonotype was seen only a few times. The conserved phenylalanine or tryptophan normally closing the CDR3 is absent here, so this likely arose from a read error. J is TRBJ2-1 and V is TRBV20-1; TRBD2 aligns across 8 bases. The V segment lost 6 bases and the J segment 13 bases; nucleotides outside the gene matches: 5. Germline V gene lookup returns CDR1 DFQATT and CDR2 SNEGSKA (reference sequence). The CDR3 has 10 amino acids. CDR3 protein: CSALAGLQFL. CDR3 DNA sequence: TGCAGTGCATTAGCGGGACTTCAGTTCCTC.

This chain joins TRBV7-2 and TRBJ2-7; D possibly corresponds to TRBD2 (6 bases). The CDR3 is 15 residues long. Germline-derived CDR1 and CDR2 are SGHTA and FQGNSA. Trimming shortened V by 3 bases and J by 2 bases, and 14 bases separated the two germline ends. The CDR3 sequence: CASSFGVLATYEQYF. The CDR3, as DNA: TGTGCCAGCAGCTTTGGGGTACTAGCTACCTACGAGCAGTACTTC.

This clonotype was seen a handful of times. The chain employs TRBV7-9 and TRBJ2-5; 9 bases are a match to TRBD2. V was pared by 3 bases and J by 5 bases, with 4 bases of the junction left unmatched. This CDR3 region has 14 residues. Germline V gives CDR1 SEHNR, CDR2 FQNEAQ (reference sequence). The CDR3 DNA follows: TGTGCCAGCAGCTTCCGGACTAGCGAGGAGACCCAGTACTTC. Protein sequence: CASSFRTSEETQYF.

This clonotype was seen at least ten times. The J gene is TRBJ1-2, the V gene TRBV29-1, with 9 bases matching TRBD1. The germline CDR1 and CDR2 sequences are SQVTM and ANQGSEA. This CDR3 spans 13 amino acids. With 7 bases clipped from V and 13 bases from J, the junction kept 16 bases outside the gene matches. The CDR3 region is CSAPGTGLGQGTF. CDR3 DNA: TGCAGCGCACCCGGGACAGGGCTAGGTCAAGGCACCTTC.

Points on this clonotype: At one of its ends the junction is not consistent with the germline gene, which may arise from a read error. The V call is TRBV9, the J call TRBJ1-6; tentatively, D is TRBD1 (6 bases). The CDR3 loop spans 13 amino acids. The germline gives CDR1 SGDLS, CDR2 YYNGEE. The CDR3: CASSSGGHSPLQF. CDR3 coding DNA: TGTGCCAGCAGTTCGGGGGGGCACTCACCCCTCCAATTT.

The chain couples TRBV20-1 to TRBJ2-3; D is uncertain. The CDR3 totals 13 residues. Germline V gene lookup returns CDR1 DFQATT and CDR2 SNEGSKA (reference sequence). Trimming cost V 3 bases and J 3 bases, with 10 bases left between them. CDR3 in amino acids: CSASRVNTDTQYF. Written as DNA, the CDR3 is TGCAGTGCTAGTCGCGTAAATACAGATACGCAGTATTTT.

This chain connects TRBV20-1 to TRBJ2-1, with D unresolved. V lost 3 bases and J 3 bases, leaving 18 bases between the germline ends. Germline CDR1 is DFQATT and CDR2 is SNEGSKA (reference sequence). The CDR3 runs to 16 residues. The DNA of the CDR3 is TGCAGTGCTAGTCCACGAGGCGGTTTGTTCTACAATGAGCAGTTCTTC. This codes for CSASPRGGLFYNEQFF.

This clonotype was detected a few times. The chain carries TRBV7-9 and TRBJ2-5, with D unresolved. Trimming shortened V by 1 base and J by 9 bases, and 18 bases separated the two germline ends. The CDR3 runs 15 residues. The germline CDR1 and CDR2 sequences are SEHNR and FQNEAQ (reference sequence). Here the CDR3 DNA reads TGTGCCAGCAGCTTAGAAGTTGGGCGGTCCGGCGCCCAGTACTTC. Amino acids: CASSLEVGRSGAQYF.

The table lists this clonotype with a few counts. The chain joins TRBV2 to TRBJ1-2, with 11 bases that match TRBD1. Germline V gives CDR1 SNHLY, CDR2 FYNNEI. This CDR3 has 13 amino acids. Trimming cost V 6 bases and J 8 bases; bases outside gene matches: 5. CDR3: CASRGQGENGYTF. CDR3 in DNA: TGTGCCAGCAGGGGACAGGGGGAGAACGGCTACACCTTC.